This TCR beta chain was documented in a study of T-cell reconstitution after alpha-beta-depleted transplantation in children. Findings of the study overall: Where alpha-beta T cells came from about two months after transplant was reportedly several hundred expanded graft clones. Some patients owed their high day-60 TCRbeta diversity to surviving recipient T cells and thymic progenitors.

V lost 4 bases, J lost 4 bases, and 16 bases lay in between. Per germline, CDR1 SGHDN and CDR2 FVKESK. The CDR3 consists of 15 residues. Preparation of the TCRbeta library used unique molecular identifiers. TCRdb itself ran the PCR reads through MiXCR, one entry per CDR3 protein. The sample contains about 220,000 distinct CDR3 sequences, under 20% of which appear only once. Turning to this clonotype: The antigen remains unidentified.

The sample consisted of PBMCs, mostly from graft donor cells, taken 360 days after TCRalphabeta/CD19-depleted stem cell transplant. The rearrangement uses TRBV14 and TRBJ1-1; D possibly corresponds to TRBD1 (5 bases). The receptor's source is a male patient aged 2-10 years who had a stem cell transplant for acute lymphoblastic leukemia, so the T cells may come from the graft donor. The CDR3 nucleotides read TGTGCCAGCAGCCGTCGAGCCGGGGGGATCACTGAAGCTTTCTTT. Its protein is CASSRRAGGITEAFF.